This T cell receptor (beta chain) was retrieved from a study of cytomegalovirus exposure and HLA in healthy donors. This PCR relied on a set of 60 Vbeta primers and 13 Jbeta primers. Assay: immunoSEQ multiplex PCR; the TCRdb copy retains only in-frame clones and omits some. The sample records about 140,000 clones, around 80% being singletons. The ends were cut back, 1 base at V and 1 base at J, with 10 bases in the middle. The CDR3 is made up of 15 amino acids. Per the germline V gene, CDR1 is GTSNPN and CDR2 is SVGIG (reference sequence). Points on this clone: What it recognizes is unknown.

Study conclusions and caveats: Some V segments, including TRBV6-2 and TRBV6-3, were excluded as indistinguishable. Many donors carried some public TCRs, although rarity characterized most TCR sequences.

The source is a man aged 40-55 years in good health and CMV-seronegative. The specimen was PBMCs. The rearrangement joins TRBV30 to TRBJ2-2, with D perhaps matching TRBD2 (6 bases). The CDR3 region is CAWSDVGGNTGELFF. The DNA for the CDR3 is TGTGCCTGGAGTGACGTGGGGGGGAACACCGGGGAGCTGTTTTTT.